Listed below are T cell receptor beta chains from one sample, sequenced in a study of CD8+CD57+ T cells in acquired aplastic anemia. TCRdb used MiXCR to reprocess the reads, holding one entry per CDR3 protein. The profile covers about 180,000 distinct CDR3 sequences, with less than 60% appearing a single time and about 1.7% taken by the ten largest. Sequenced input: sorted CD4+, CD8+, or CD8+CD57+ T cells (not recorded which) from PBMCs. Every receptor here comes from a human donor with aplastic anemia. CDR3s include the opening cysteine and the closing phenylalanine or tryptophan. A D gene is named only where the DNA matches it firmly. Only some rows state a clone size, as once, few, many or a class for expanded clones.

J: TRBJ1-1; D: TRBD1; size: few; V: TRBV18; CDR3: CASSPPRTGGRGTEAFF; DNA: TGTGCCAGCTCACCACCTCGAACAGGGGGTCGGGGGACTGAAGCTTTCTTT
J: TRBJ2-3; D: TRBD2; size: few; V: TRBV5-4; CDR3: CASSPGGRVLPDTQYF; DNA: TGTGCCAGCAGCCCGGGAGGGCGGGTTTTGCCAGATACGCAGTATTTT
J: TRBJ1-3; D: .; size: .; V: TRBV7-8; CDR3: CASSFLAIYF; DNA: TGTGCCAGCAGCTTCCTGGCCATATATTTT
J: TRBJ1-6; D: .; size: many; V: TRBV19; CDR3: CASSIDPDVLGSPLHF; DNA: TGTGCCAGTAGTATAGACCCTGATGTCTTGGGTTCACCCCTCCACTTT
J: TRBJ2-3; D: TRBD1; size: many; V: TRBV19; CDR3: CASSTTGGGKYF; DNA: TGTGCCAGTAGTACAACAGGGGGCGGAAAGTATTTT
J: TRBJ2-5; D: TRBD1; size: many; V: TRBV5-1; CDR3: CASSSVGDRGGETQYF; DNA: TGCGCCAGCAGCTCCGTAGGGGACAGGGGCGGAGAGACCCAGTACTTC
J: TRBJ2-1; D: TRBD1; size: .; V: TRBV20-1; CDR3: CSASGTGDYNEQFF; DNA: TGCAGTGCTAGCGGGACAGGGGATTACAATGAGCAGTTCTTC
J: TRBJ2-5; D: TRBD2; size: .; V: TRBV5-1; CDR3: CASSLAGGQVGTQYF; DNA: TGCGCCAGCAGCCTAGCGGGAGGTCAGGTTGGGACCCAGTACTTC
J: TRBJ2-5; D: .; size: once; V: TRBV12-3/TRBV12-4; CDR3: CASSLRSYQETQYF; DNA: TGTGCCAGCAGTTTAAGGTCCTACCAAGAGACCCAGTACTTC
J: TRBJ2-1; D: TRBD2; size: many; V: TRBV19; CDR3: CASSILTSGGYNEQFF; DNA: TGTGCCAGTAGTATCCTTACTAGCGGGGGCTACAATGAGCAGTTCTTC
J: TRBJ1-1; D: .; size: many; V: TRBV4-1; CDR3: CASSQDSPGRTEAFF; DNA: TGCGCCAGCAGCCAAGATTCACCGGGTAGAACTGAAGCTTTCTTT
J: TRBJ1-1; D: .; size: many; V: TRBV12-3/TRBV12-4; CDR3: CASSLAGRTTEAFF; DNA: TGTGCCAGCAGTTTAGCGGGCAGGACCACTGAAGCTTTCTTT
J: TRBJ1-6; D: .; size: .; V: TRBV19; CDR3: CASSAQGWSSPLHF; DNA: TGTGCCAGTAGTGCCCAGGGTTGGAGTTCACCCCTCCACTTT
J: TRBJ2-7; D: .; size: many; V: TRBV5-6; CDR3: CASSWGMDGLQYF; DNA: TGTGCCAGCAGCTGGGGGATGGACGGGTTACAGTACTTC
J: TRBJ1-5; D: .; size: many; V: TRBV6-1; CDR3: CASSAWSNQPQHF; DNA: TGTGCCAGCAGCGCATGGAGCAATCAGCCCCAGCATTTT
J: TRBJ2-1; D: TRBD2; size: .; V: TRBV19; CDR3: CAGGVGDNEQFF; DNA: TGTGCCGGGGGGGTAGGGGACAATGAGCAGTTCTTC
J: TRBJ1-6; D: .; size: .; V: TRBV7-2; CDR3: CASSVRGNSPLHF; DNA: TGTGCCAGCAGTGTCAGGGGAAATTCACCCCTCCACTTT
J: TRBJ2-5; D: .; size: many; V: TRBV15; CDR3: CATSRSGTSLEETQYF; DNA: TGTGCCACCAGCAGATCCGGGACATCCCTTGAAGAGACCCAGTACTTC
J: TRBJ1-2; D: .; size: .; V: TRBV29-1; CDR3: CSVEVPRESYTF; DNA: TGCAGCGTTGAAGTCCCCAGGGAGAGCTACACCTTC
J: TRBJ2-5; D: .; size: .; V: TRBV7-9; CDR3: CASSFGPKTQYF; DNA: TGTGCCAGCAGTTTTGGACCCAAGACCCAGTACTTC
J: TRBJ1-2; D: .; size: many; V: TRBV6-2/TRBV6-3; CDR3: CASRRDGAFYYGYTF; DNA: TGTGCCAGCAGGCGGGACGGAGCGTTCTACTATGGCTACACCTTC
J: TRBJ1-2; D: TRBD1; size: once; V: TRBV9; CDR3: CASSAGTGNYGYTF; DNA: TGTGCCAGCAGCGCGGGGACAGGGAACTATGGCTACACCTTC
J: TRBJ1-6; D: .; size: .; V: TRBV28; CDR3: CASSLVRVGSPLHF; DNA: TGTGCCAGCAGTTTAGTTAGGGTTGGATCACCCCTCCACTTT
J: TRBJ2-6; D: .; size: .; V: TRBV5-1; CDR3: CASSLGRAGANVLTF; DNA: TGCGCCAGCAGCTTGGGCAGGGCCGGGGCCAACGTCCTGACTTTC
J: TRBJ2-7; D: .; size: .; V: TRBV29-1; CDR3: CSVEDGTYSYEQYF; DNA: TGCAGCGTTGAAGATGGGACCTACTCCTACGAGCAGTACTTC
J: TRBJ1-6; D: .; size: few; V: TRBV20-1; CDR3: CSASKGFGYNSPLHF; DNA: TGCAGTGCTAGCAAGGGGTTCGGTTATAATTCACCCCTCCACTTT
J: TRBJ2-3; D: TRBD2; size: .; V: TRBV7-6; CDR3: CASSTQPGLVTDTQYF; DNA: TGTGCCAGCAGCACACAGCCGGGACTAGTCACAGATACGCAGTATTTT
J: TRBJ2-7; D: .; size: .; V: TRBV24-1; CDR3: CATSDSGQIEQYF; DNA: TGTGCCACCAGTGACTCCGGACAGATCGAGCAGTACTTC
J: TRBJ1-6; D: .; size: .; V: TRBV14; CDR3: CASSQDGGQMNSPLHF; DNA: TGTGCCAGCAGCCAAGATGGAGGGCAGATGAATTCACCCCTCCACTTT
J: TRBJ2-7; D: TRBD1; size: .; V: TRBV10-1; CDR3: CAIPGQGMRDEQYF; DNA: TGCGCCATCCCGGGACAGGGTATGAGGGATGAGCAGTACTTC
J: TRBJ2-6; D: .; size: .; V: TRBV7-2; CDR3: CASSLATNVLTF; DNA: TGTGCCAGCAGCTTAGCGACCAACGTCCTGACTTTC
J: TRBJ1-4; D: TRBD1; size: .; V: TRBV2; CDR3: CASSVLQGANEKLFF; DNA: TGTGCCAGCAGCGTACTACAGGGGGCGAATGAAAAACTGTTTTTT
J: TRBJ2-1; D: TRBD2; size: many; V: TRBV7-2; CDR3: CASSRTSGGPAFNEQFF; DNA: TGTGCCAGCAGCCGAACTAGCGGGGGGCCCGCGTTCAATGAGCAGTTCTTC
J: TRBJ2-7; D: TRBD2; size: .; V: TRBV10-3; CDR3: CAISESQAGVGEQYF; DNA: TGTGCCATCAGTGAGTCTCAAGCGGGAGTTGGGGAGCAGTACTTC
J: TRBJ2-7; D: .; size: .; V: TRBV5-1; CDR3: CASSTGLNEQYF; DNA: TGCGCCAGCAGCACGGGACTTAACGAGCAGTACTTC
J: TRBJ2-5; D: TRBD2; size: .; V: TRBV10-1; CDR3: CASSGSGTSGETQYF; DNA: TGCGCCAGCAGTGGATCCGGGACTAGCGGAGAGACCCAGTACTTC
J: TRBJ1-5; D: .; size: many; V: TRBV6-2/TRBV6-3; CDR3: CASSYSWEGQPQHF; DNA: TGTGCCAGCAGTTACTCGTGGGAGGGACAGCCCCAGCATTTT
J: TRBJ2-2; D: TRBD2; size: .; V: TRBV19; CDR3: CAIRERGNTGELFF; DNA: TGTGCCATAAGGGAGCGGGGGAACACCGGGGAGCTGTTTTTT
J: TRBJ2-1; D: TRBD2; size: many; V: TRBV5-1; CDR3: CASSLGTSGGAGEEQFF; DNA: TGCGCCAGCAGCTTGGGGACTAGCGGGGGGGCGGGAGAGGAGCAGTTCTTC
J: TRBJ1-5; D: .; size: few; V: TRBV10-1; CDR3: CASSESSQSNQPQHF; DNA: TGCGCCAGCAGTGAGTCATCACAGAGCAATCAGCCCCAGCATTTT
J: TRBJ2-2; D: .; size: many; V: TRBV11-2; CDR3: CASSRDFMNTGELFF; DNA: TGTGCCAGCAGCCGGGACTTCATGAACACCGGGGAGCTGTTTTTT
J: TRBJ1-1; D: .; size: .; V: TRBV5-1; CDR3: CASSLGQQMNTEAFF; DNA: TGCGCCAGCAGCTTGGGACAGCAAATGAACACTGAAGCTTTCTTT
J: TRBJ1-3; D: .; size: .; V: TRBV15; CDR3: CATSLWRGNTIYF; DNA: TGTGCCACCAGCCTCTGGAGGGGAAACACCATATATTTT
J: TRBJ1-5; D: .; size: .; V: TRBV7-9; CDR3: CASSPDNQPQHF; DNA: TGTGCCAGCAGCCCGGACAATCAGCCCCAGCATTTT
J: TRBJ1-2; D: TRBD1; size: .; V: TRBV19; CDR3: CASSRDRARGYTF; DNA: TGTGCCAGTAGTCGGGACAGGGCCCGCGGCTACACCTTC
J: TRBJ2-3; D: .; size: .; V: TRBV2; CDR3: CASSGTVTDTQYF; DNA: TGTGCCAGCAGTGGGACAGTCACAGATACGCAGTATTTT
J: TRBJ2-2; D: .; size: many; V: TRBV19; CDR3: CASSMASRNTGELFF; DNA: TGTGCCAGTAGTATGGCTAGTAGGAACACCGGGGAGCTGTTTTTT
J: TRBJ2-5; D: .; size: .; V: TRBV15; CDR3: CATIARGADETQYF; DNA: TGTGCCACCATAGCCCGAGGGGCGGACGAGACCCAGTACTTC
J: TRBJ2-2; D: TRBD1; size: many; V: TRBV4-1; CDR3: CASSQRDRVPGELFF; DNA: TGCGCCAGCAGCCAACGGGACAGGGTCCCCGGGGAGCTGTTTTTT
J: TRBJ2-2; D: .; size: .; V: TRBV24-1; CDR3: CATSDFAGNTGELFF; DNA: TGTGCCACCAGTGATTTCGCAGGGAACACCGGGGAGCTGTTTTTT
J: TRBJ1-2; D: TRBD1; size: few; V: TRBV18; CDR3: CASSLGQEGYGYTF; DNA: TGTGCCAGCTCACTAGGACAGGAGGGGTATGGCTACACCTTC
J: TRBJ1-1; D: TRBD1; size: many; V: TRBV19; CDR3: CASSPQGGATEAFF; DNA: TGTGCCAGTAGTCCCCAGGGGGGCGCCACTGAAGCTTTCTTT
J: TRBJ1-1; D: .; size: .; V: TRBV12-2; CDR3: CASRFEAFF; DNA: TGTGCAAGTCGCTTTGAAGCTTTCTTT